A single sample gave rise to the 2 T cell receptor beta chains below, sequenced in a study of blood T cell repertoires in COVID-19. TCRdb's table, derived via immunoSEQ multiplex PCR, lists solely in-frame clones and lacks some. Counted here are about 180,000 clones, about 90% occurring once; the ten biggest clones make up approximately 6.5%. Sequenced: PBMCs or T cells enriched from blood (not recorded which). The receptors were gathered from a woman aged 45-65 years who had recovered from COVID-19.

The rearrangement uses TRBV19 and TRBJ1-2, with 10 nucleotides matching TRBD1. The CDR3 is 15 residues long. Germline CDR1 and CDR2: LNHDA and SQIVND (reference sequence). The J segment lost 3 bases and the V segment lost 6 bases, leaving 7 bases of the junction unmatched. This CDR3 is CASSNSGTGDYGYTF. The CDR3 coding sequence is TGTGCCAGTAGCAACTCCGGGACAGGGGACTATGGCTACACCTTC.

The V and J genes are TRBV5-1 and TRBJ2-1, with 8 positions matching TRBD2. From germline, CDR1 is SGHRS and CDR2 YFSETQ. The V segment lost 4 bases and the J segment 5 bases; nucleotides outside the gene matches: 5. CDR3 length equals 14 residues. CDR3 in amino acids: CASSQGLGDNEQFF. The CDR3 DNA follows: TGCGCCAGCAGCCAGGGACTAGGGGACAATGAGCAGTTCTTC.